Listed below are T cell receptor beta chains from one sample, sequenced in a study of radiation and T cells in renal cell carcinoma. Assay: immunoSEQ multiplex PCR; the TCRdb copy retains only in-frame clones and omits some. The data hold 150,000 to 200,000 clones, with 88% observed a single time. The sequencing used blood, collected from a patient whose treatment included radiotherapy and nephrectomy. These TCRs come from a woman aged 50 to 65 with renal cell carcinoma. The CDR3 runs from the conserved cysteine through the conserved F or W. A D gene is named only where the DNA matches it firmly. Clone size is not always given. Where it is, it says once, few, many or a class for expanded clones.

J gene	D gene	V gene	clone size	CDR3 DNA	CDR3 protein
TRBJ1-2	-	TRBV6-1	once	TGTGCCAGTACTTGGGGCGGTAACTATGGCTACACCTTC	CASTWGGNYGYTF
TRBJ1-2	TRBD1	TRBV6-1	-	TGTGCCAGCAGTGATTCAGGGGGCAACTATGGCTACACCTTC	CASSDSGGNYGYTF
TRBJ2-7	-	TRBV18	-	TGTGCCAGCTCCCTCACCGTGGACGGACTCTACGAGCAGTACTTC	CASSLTVDGLYEQYF
TRBJ2-3	-	TRBV15	once	TGTGCCACCAGCAGGGAGGGAGGAGGAGCGAACACAGATACGCAGTATTTT	CATSREGGGANTDTQYF
TRBJ2-3	-	TRBV6-1	-	TGTGCCAGCATTCCCGGGGGATTCACAGATACGCAGTATTTT	CASIPGGFTDTQYF
TRBJ2-5	-	TRBV5-8	-	TGTGCCAGCAGCCGCGGGACAGCCCAAGAGACCCAGTACTTC	CASSRGTAQETQYF
TRBJ1-4	-	TRBV11-2	-	TGTGCCAGCAGCCCCTCTTGGGAGGGTCGGGAAAAACTGTTTTTT	CASSPSWEGREKLFF
TRBJ2-1	TRBD1	TRBV5-1	once	TGCGCCAGCAGCTTGGCCAGGGGGCCAGACAATGAGCAGTTCTTC	CASSLARGPDNEQFF
TRBJ1-1	-	TRBV5-6	-	TGTGCCAGCAGCTTATACAGGTTCGGGAACACTGAAGCTTTCTTT	CASSLYRFGNTEAFF
TRBJ2-1	TRBD2	TRBV19	-	TGTGCCAGTAGTATGCCCTCAGCGGGGGGGCAGAATGAGCAGTTCTTC	CASSMPSAGGQNEQFF
TRBJ1-6	-	TRBV5-1	-	TGCGCCAGCGCCTTGGACAGTCCCTATAATTCACCCCTCCACTTT	CASALDSPYNSPLHF
TRBJ2-7	TRBD1	TRBV7-9	-	TGTGCCAGCACCAGGCGGGACAGGGGCGAGCAGTACTTC	CASTRRDRGEQYF
TRBJ1-3	-	TRBV21-1	few	TGTGCCAGCGGAAAACAGGGGTTTTCTGGAAACACCATATATTTT	CASGKQGFSGNTIYF
TRBJ2-1	TRBD1	TRBV5-4	once	TGTGCCAGCAGCTTGTGGGGACAGGCCTACAATGAGCAGTTCTTC	CASSLWGQAYNEQFF
TRBJ2-7	-	TRBV12-5	-	TGTGCTAGTGGTCCCGGGATCGTGACCTACGAGCAGTACTTC	CASGPGIVTYEQYF
TRBJ2-3	-	TRBV9	-	TGTGCCAGCAGCGTTTTCTCTAGCACAGATACGCAGTATTTT	CASSVFSSTDTQYF
TRBJ2-1	-	TRBV4-3	-	TGCGCCAGCAGCCAATTTTCCGGAGATGAGCAGTTCTTC	CASSQFSGDEQFF
TRBJ1-1	-	TRBV29-1	-	TGCAGCGTTGAACCCCGGGGGACGGGGGGTGAAGCTTTCTTT	CSVEPRGTGGEAFF
TRBJ1-6	-	TRBV7-2	once	TGTGCCAGCAGCTACACCGCGCAGGGGAATTCACCCCTCCACTTT	CASSYTAQGNSPLHF
TRBJ2-5	-	TRBV23-1	-	TGCGCCAGCAGTCAACCTTGGTGGGGGACCCAGTACTTC	CASSQPWWGTQYF
TRBJ2-1	TRBD2	TRBV6-6	-	TGTGCCAGCAGCTATGGACTAGCTGGCAATGAGCAGTTCTTC	CASSYGLAGNEQFF
TRBJ2-7	-	TRBV9	-	TGTGCCAGCAGCGTAGACGCCACAGGCTACGAGCAGTACTTC	CASSVDATGYEQYF
TRBJ2-1	TRBD1	TRBV13	few	TGTGCCAGCAGAAAGGACAGGGGTGGGAGCTCCTACAATGAGCAGTTCTTC	CASRKDRGGSSYNEQFF
TRBJ2-1	-	TRBV7-9	-	TGTGCCAGCAGATACAGTGGCGAGCAGTTCTTC	CASRYSGEQFF
TRBJ1-2	TRBD1	TRBV27	few	TGTGCCAGCAGTGGGGGACAGGGAGTCTATGGCTACACCTTC	CASSGGQGVYGYTF
TRBJ1-1	TRBD1	TRBV5-6	-	TGTGCCAGCAGCTTGGGAGTAGGTGACAGGGTAGGTGGAACTGAAGCTTTCTTT	CASSLGVGDRVGGTEAFF
TRBJ2-1	TRBD2	TRBV4-3	-	TGCGCCAGCAGCCAAGCCCAGGGCGGGGGTCCCTACAATGAGCAGTTCTTC	CASSQAQGGGPYNEQFF
TRBJ1-1	TRBD1	TRBV19	once	TGTGCCAGTAGTATACCGGGACAGGGAATGAACACTGAAGCTTTCTTT	CASSIPGQGMNTEAFF
TRBJ2-1	TRBD2	TRBV12-5	once	TGTGCTAGTGGTTGGAACCCTGCTAGCGGGGCGACCTACAATGAGCAGTTCTTC	CASGWNPASGATYNEQFF
TRBJ2-2	TRBD1	TRBV5-4	-	TGTGCCAGCAGCTTGCCGGGACAGGGGGATGGCGGGGAGCTGTTTTTT	CASSLPGQGDGGELFF
TRBJ1-6	TRBD1	TRBV11-2	-	TGTGCCAGCAGCGGACAGGCCCACTTTTATAATTCACCCCTCCACTTT	CASSGQAHFYNSPLHF
TRBJ1-3	-	TRBV7-2	-	TGTGCCAGCAGCTTAGGTGCGGGGAATTCTGGAAACACCATATATTTT	CASSLGAGNSGNTIYF
TRBJ1-3	TRBD1	TRBV6-5	-	TGTGCCAGCAGAAGACAGGGAAGTGGTGGAAACACCATATATTTT	CASRRQGSGGNTIYF
TRBJ2-5	TRBD2	TRBV15	-	TGTGCCACCAGCAGAGAGGGGAGACTAGCCAAAGAGACCCAGTACTTC	CATSREGRLAKETQYF
TRBJ2-1	TRBD2	TRBV5-5	-	TGTGCCAGCAGCTTCACTAGCGGGGGGCCTAACTTGCAGTTCTTC	CASSFTSGGPNLQFF
TRBJ2-2	TRBD2	TRBV4-2	-	TGTGCCAGCAAGACTTCCGGGACTAGTGTCACCGGGGAGCTGTTTTTT	CASKTSGTSVTGELFF
TRBJ1-1	-	TRBV14	-	TGTGCCAGCAGCCAACTGGGGGGGGCTAACACTGAAGCTTTCTTT	CASSQLGGANTEAFF
TRBJ2-5	TRBD2	TRBV19	-	TGTGCCAGTAGTATCTTAGCGGGGGGGCCGGAGACCCAGTACTTC	CASSILAGGPETQYF
TRBJ2-7	TRBD2	TRBV18	-	TGTGCCAGCTCACCACGGACTAGCGGGATCTACGAGCAGTACTTC	CASSPRTSGIYEQYF
TRBJ2-7	TRBD2	TRBV9	-	TGTGCCAGCAGCCCATCCTCACGGGAGGGCTTCGGAGAGCAGTACTTC	CASSPSSREGFGEQYF
TRBJ1-1	-	TRBV11-2	-	TGTGCCAGCAGCCTAGGGGACCCTCTCTCCTTTGAAGCTTTCTTT	CASSLGDPLSFEAFF
TRBJ2-2	TRBD2	TRBV9	-	TGTGCCAGCAGCCAACGGGCGGGGGATAACACCGGGGAGCTGTTTTTT	CASSQRAGDNTGELFF
TRBJ2-1	TRBD1	TRBV5-4	-	TGTGCCAGCAGCGGCGGGACAGGGGTAGGCAATGAGCAGTTCTTC	CASSGGTGVGNEQFF
TRBJ1-5	-	TRBV19	-	TGTGCCAGCACCCCCGGCGGGGGCAATCAGCCCCAGCATTTT	CASTPGGGNQPQHF
TRBJ2-1	-	TRBV13	-	TGTGCCAGCAGCATAAACCCCCCCCCGGGGTTCAATGAGCAGTTCTTC	CASSINPPPGFNEQFF
TRBJ1-4	-	TRBV7-9	-	TGTGCCAGCAGCCTACTGTCGGGGACAAAAAATGAAAAACTGTTTTTT	CASSLLSGTKNEKLFF
TRBJ2-7	TRBD1	TRBV4-3	-	TGCGCCAGCAGCCTCGACAGGGAGTACGAGCAGTACTTC	CASSLDREYEQYF
TRBJ1-1	-	TRBV5-4	few	TGTGCCAGCAGCTTGTATAGTAACACTGAAGCTTTCTTT	CASSLYSNTEAFF
TRBJ1-5	-	TRBV7-9	-	TGTGCCAGCAGCCCGTTATTTTTTAAAGGGCATTTGCGCAATCAGCCCCAGCATTTT	CASSPLFFKGHLRNQPQHF
TRBJ2-7	TRBD2	TRBV15	-	TGTGCCACCAGCAGAGACCCGGGGGGGGGCTACGAGCAGTACTTC	CATSRDPGGGYEQYF
TRBJ2-3	-	TRBV7-3	-	TGTGCCAGCAGTCGACAGGGAGGTCCATCTAGCACAGATACGCAGTATTTT	CASSRQGGPSSTDTQYF
TRBJ2-7	TRBD1	TRBV2	once	TGTGCCAGCGGACAGGGAGCCTCATACGAGCAGTACTTC	CASGQGASYEQYF
TRBJ1-2	-	TRBV6-1	-	TGTGCCGTTATATCCCCCGGTGGAATGGACTATGGCTACACCTTC	CAVISPGGMDYGYTF
TRBJ2-3	TRBD2	TRBV5-4	-	TGTGCCAGCAGTCGGACGGGACTAGCGGGACCCACAGATACGCAGTATTTT	CASSRTGLAGPTDTQYF
TRBJ1-2	TRBD1	TRBV5-4	-	TGTGCCAGCAGCACCGGGACAGGGAACTACTATGGCTACACCTTC	CASSTGTGNYYGYTF
TRBJ2-5	-	TRBV6-1	-	TGTGCCAGCACTTCAGGGGGGGAGGTGAAGACCCAGTACTTC	CASTSGGEVKTQYF
TRBJ2-3	-	TRBV29-1	-	TGCAGCGTTGGGCTTAACACAGATACGCAGTATTTT	CSVGLNTDTQYF
TRBJ2-5	-	TRBV9	-	TGTGCCAGCAGCGTAGCGCCCGGAGCGACCCAGTACTTC	CASSVAPGATQYF
TRBJ1-1	TRBD1	TRBV2	once	TGTGCCAGCAGTCCGGAGGGGGCTATGAACACTGAAGCTTTCTTT	CASSPEGAMNTEAFF